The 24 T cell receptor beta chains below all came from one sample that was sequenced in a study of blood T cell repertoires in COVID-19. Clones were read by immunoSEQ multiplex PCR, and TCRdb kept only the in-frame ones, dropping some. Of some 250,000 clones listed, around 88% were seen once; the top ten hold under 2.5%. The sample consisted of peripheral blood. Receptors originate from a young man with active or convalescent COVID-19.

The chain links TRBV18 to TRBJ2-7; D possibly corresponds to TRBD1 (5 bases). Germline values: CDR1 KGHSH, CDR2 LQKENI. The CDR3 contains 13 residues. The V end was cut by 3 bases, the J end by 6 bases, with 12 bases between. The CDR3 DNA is TGTGCCAGCTCACCGGATCAAAGGGGCGAGCAGTACTTC. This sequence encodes CASSPDQRGEQYF.

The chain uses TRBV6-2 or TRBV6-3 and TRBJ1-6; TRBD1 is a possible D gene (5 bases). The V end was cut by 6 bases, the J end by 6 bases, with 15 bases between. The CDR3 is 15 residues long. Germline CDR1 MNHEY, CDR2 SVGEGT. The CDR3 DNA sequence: TGTGCCAGCAGCCACCCCGCAGGGTCTAATTCACCCCTCCACTTT. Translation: CASSHPAGSNSPLHF.

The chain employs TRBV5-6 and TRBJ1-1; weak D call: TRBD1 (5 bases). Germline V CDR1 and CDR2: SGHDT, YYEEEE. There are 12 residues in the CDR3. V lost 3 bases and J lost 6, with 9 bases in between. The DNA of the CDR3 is TGTGCCAGCAGCTGGGGACTCTCTGAAGCTTTCTTT. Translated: CASSWGLSEAFF.

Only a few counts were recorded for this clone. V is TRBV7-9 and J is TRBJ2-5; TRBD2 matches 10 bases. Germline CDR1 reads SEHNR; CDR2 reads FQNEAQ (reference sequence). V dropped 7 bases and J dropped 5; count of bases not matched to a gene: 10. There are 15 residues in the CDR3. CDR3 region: CASTGSGGIFETQYF. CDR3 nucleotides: TGTGCCAGCACCGGTAGCGGGGGGATCTTTGAGACCCAGTACTTC.

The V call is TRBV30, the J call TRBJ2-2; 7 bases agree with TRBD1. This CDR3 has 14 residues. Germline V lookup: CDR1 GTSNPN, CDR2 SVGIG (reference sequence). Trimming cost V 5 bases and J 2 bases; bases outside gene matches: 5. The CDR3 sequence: CAWDRVRNTGELFF. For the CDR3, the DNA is TGTGCCTGGGACAGGGTTCGTAACACCGGGGAGCTGTTTTTT.

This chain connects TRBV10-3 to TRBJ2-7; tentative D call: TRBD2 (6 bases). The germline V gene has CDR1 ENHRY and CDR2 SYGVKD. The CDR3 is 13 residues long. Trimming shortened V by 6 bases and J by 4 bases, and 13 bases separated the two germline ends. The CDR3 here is CAIRTRAGYEQYF. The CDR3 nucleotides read TGTGCCATCAGAACGAGGGCGGGATACGAGCAGTACTTC.

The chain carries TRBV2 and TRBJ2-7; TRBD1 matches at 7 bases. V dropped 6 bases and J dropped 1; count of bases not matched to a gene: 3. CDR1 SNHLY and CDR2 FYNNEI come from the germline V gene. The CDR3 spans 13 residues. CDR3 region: CASSWDSSYEQYF. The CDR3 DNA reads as TGTGCCAGCAGCTGGGACAGTTCCTACGAGCAGTACTTC.

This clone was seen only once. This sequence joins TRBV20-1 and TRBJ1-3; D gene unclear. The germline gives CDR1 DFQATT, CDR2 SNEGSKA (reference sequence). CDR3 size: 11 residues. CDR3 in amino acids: CSGSYGNTIYF. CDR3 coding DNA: TGCAGCGGTTCGTATGGAAACACCATATATTTT.

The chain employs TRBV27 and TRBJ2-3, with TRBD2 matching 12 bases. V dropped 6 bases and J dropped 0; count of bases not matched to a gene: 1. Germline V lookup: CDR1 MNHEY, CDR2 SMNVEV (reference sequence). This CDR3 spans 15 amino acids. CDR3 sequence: CASRGTSGSTDTQYF. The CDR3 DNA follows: TGTGCCAGCAGGGGGACTAGCGGGAGCACAGATACGCAGTATTTT.

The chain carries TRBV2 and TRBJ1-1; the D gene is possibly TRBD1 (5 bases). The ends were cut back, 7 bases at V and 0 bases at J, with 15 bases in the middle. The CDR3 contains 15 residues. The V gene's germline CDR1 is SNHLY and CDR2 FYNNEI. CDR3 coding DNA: TGTGCCAGCACCTCCGACGGGGGGATGAACACTGAAGCTTTCTTT. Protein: CASTSDGGMNTEAFF.

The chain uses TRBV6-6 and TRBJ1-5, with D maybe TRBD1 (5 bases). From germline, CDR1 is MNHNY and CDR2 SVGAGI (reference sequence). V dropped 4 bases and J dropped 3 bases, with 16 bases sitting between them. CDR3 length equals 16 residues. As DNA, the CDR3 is TGTGCCAGCAGTTCGCTGGACACGTCTACCAATCAGCCCCAGCATTTT. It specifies CASSSLDTSTNQPQHF.

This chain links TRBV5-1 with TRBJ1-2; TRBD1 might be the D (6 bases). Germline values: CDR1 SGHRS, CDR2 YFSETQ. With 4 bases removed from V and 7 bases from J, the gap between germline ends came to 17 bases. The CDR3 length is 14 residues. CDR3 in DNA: TGCGCCAGCAGCCCGTGGGGGGGCCGGGCTGGCTACACCTTC. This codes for CASSPWGGRAGYTF.

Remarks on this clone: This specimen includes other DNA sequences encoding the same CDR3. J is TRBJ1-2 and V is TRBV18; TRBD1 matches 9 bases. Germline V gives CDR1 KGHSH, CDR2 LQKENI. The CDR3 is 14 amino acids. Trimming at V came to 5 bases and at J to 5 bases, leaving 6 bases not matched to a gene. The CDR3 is CASSTTGGPYGYTF. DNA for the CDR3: TGTGCCAGCTCAACCACAGGGGGCCCGTATGGCTACACCTTC.

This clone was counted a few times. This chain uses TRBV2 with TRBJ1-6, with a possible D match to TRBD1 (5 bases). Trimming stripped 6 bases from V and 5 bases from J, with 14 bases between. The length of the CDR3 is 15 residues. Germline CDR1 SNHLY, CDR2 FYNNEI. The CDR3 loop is CASSVDNGNNSPLHF. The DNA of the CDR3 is TGTGCCAGCAGCGTGGACAATGGGAATAATTCACCCCTCCACTTT.

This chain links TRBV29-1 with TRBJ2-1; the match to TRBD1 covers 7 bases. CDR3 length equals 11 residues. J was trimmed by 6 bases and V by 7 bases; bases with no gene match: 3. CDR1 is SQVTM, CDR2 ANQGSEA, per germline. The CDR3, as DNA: TGCAGCGCCCGGACAGGCAATGAGCAGTTCTTC. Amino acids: CSARTGNEQFF.

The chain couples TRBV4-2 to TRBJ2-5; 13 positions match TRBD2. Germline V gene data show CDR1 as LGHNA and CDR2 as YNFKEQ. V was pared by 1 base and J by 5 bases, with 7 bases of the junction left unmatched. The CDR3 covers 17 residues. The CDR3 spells CASSQGPTSGGIETQYF. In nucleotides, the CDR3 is TGTGCCAGCAGCCAAGGGCCGACTAGCGGGGGGATTGAGACCCAGTACTTC.

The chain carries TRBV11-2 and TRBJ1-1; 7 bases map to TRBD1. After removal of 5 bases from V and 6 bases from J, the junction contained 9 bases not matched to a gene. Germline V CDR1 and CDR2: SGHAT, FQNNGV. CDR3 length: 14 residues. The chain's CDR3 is CASSLDRVSAEAFF. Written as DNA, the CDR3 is TGTGCCAGCAGCCTCGACAGGGTCAGCGCTGAAGCTTTCTTT.

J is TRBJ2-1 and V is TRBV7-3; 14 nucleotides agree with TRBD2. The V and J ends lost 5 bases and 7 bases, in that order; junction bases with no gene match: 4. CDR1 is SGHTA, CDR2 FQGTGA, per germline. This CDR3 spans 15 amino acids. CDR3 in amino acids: CASSPGTSGGNEQFF. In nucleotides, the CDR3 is TGTGCCAGCAGCCCAGGGACTAGCGGGGGAAATGAGCAGTTCTTC.

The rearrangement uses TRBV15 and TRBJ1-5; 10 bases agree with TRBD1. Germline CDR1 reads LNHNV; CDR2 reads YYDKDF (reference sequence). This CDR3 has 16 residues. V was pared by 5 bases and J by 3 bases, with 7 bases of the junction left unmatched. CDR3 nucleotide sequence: TGTGCCACCAGCCCTCGGACAGGGGGGACCAATCAGCCCCAGCATTTT. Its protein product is CATSPRTGGTNQPQHF.

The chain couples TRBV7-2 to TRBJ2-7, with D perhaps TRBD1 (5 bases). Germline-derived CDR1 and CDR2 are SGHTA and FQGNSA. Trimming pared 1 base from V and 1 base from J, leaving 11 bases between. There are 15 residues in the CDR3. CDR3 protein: CASSLDQGRSYEQYF. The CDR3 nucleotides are TGTGCCAGCAGCTTAGATCAGGGTAGATCCTACGAGCAGTACTTC.

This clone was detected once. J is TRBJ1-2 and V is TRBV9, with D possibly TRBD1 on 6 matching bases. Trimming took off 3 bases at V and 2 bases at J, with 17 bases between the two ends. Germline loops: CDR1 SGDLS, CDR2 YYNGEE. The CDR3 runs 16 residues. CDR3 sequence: CASSGSGEGENYGYTF. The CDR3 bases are TGTGCCAGCAGCGGATCGGGTGAGGGGGAAAACTATGGCTACACCTTC.

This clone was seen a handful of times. The CDR3 nucleotides read TGTGCCAGTAGTAACCAGGAAGCAGATACGCAGTATTTT. Translating it yields CASSNQEADTQYF. V and J are TRBV19 and TRBJ2-3; D gene ambiguous. CDR1 is LNHDA and CDR2 is SQIVND in the germline V gene (reference sequence). The CDR3 runs to 13 residues. Trimming pared 4 bases from V and 4 bases from J, leaving 9 bases between. Drawing the rest from reference TRBV19 and TRBJ2-3, the complete variable domain is DGGITQSPKYLFRKEGQNVTLSCEQNLNHDAMYWYRQDPGQGLRLIYYSQIVNDFQKGDIAEGYSVSREKKESFPLTVTSAQKNPTAFYLCASSNQEADTQYFGPGTRLTVL.

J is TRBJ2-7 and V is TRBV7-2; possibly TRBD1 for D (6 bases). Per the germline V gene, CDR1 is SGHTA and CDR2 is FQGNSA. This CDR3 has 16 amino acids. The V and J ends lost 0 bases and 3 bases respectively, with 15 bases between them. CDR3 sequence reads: CASSLAPQDRIYEQYF. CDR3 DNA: TGTGCCAGCAGCTTAGCCCCCCAAGACAGGATCTACGAGCAGTACTTC.

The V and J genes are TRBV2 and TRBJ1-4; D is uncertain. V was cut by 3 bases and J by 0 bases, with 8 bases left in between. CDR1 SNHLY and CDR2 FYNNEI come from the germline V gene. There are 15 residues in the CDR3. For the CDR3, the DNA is TGTGCCAGCAGTGATCCGGGGACAACTAATGAAAAACTGTTTTTT. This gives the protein CASSDPGTTNEKLFF.